This T cell receptor (beta chain) was captured in a study of neurological immune-mediated disorders. The sorted libraries drew on over 900,000 T cells that were CD4+ or CD8+. There are many counts of this clonotype. No antigen is known for it. Study-level results: Because no CDR3 amino acid sequences were shared across subjects by expanded clones, private repertoires were suggested in all groups.

cDNA synthesis was performed by 5'RACE with 10-nucleotide random UMIs. TCRdb re-analysed the 5' RACE reads in MiXCR, keeping a single row per CDR3 protein. The table includes about 55,000 distinct CDR3 sequences, 3% to 4.5% detected once. The germline gives CDR1 LGHDT, CDR2 YNNKEL (reference sequence). The V and J ends lost 3 bases and 7 bases, in that order; junction bases with no gene match: 0. The CDR3 runs to 12 residues. This clonotype originated in a woman in her forties with multiple sclerosis. The V call is TRBV3-1, the J call TRBJ2-1; 7 bases match TRBD2. The sample consisted of CD4+ T cells from blood. CDR3 nucleotides: TGTGCCAGCAGCCACGGGGGGAATGAGCAGTTCTTC. This codes for CASSHGGNEQFF.